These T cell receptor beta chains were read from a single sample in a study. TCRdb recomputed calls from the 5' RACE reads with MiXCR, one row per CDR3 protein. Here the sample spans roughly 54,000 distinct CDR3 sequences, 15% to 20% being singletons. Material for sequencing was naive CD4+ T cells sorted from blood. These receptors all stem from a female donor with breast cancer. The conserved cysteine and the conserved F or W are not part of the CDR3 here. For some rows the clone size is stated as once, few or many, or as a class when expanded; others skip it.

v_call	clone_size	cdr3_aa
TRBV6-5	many	ASTSGTGSSYEQY
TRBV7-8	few	ASRLSGTGELF
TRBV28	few	ASSLTKAGYT
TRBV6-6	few	ASRQGGNEKLF
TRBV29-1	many	SALKEGEKLF
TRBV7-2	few	ASSLGGTSGAYEQY
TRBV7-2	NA	ASSLDPWSGGHGELF
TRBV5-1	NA	ASSYGQDRGGYEQY
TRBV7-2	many	ASSFRTSGSNTGELF
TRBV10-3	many	AISESKASGYQY
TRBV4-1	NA	ASSQGPGRRNIQY
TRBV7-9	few	ASSPLRAAFVTDTQY
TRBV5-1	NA	ASSATSGVTYNEQF
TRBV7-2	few	ASSLGATANTEAF
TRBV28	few	ASTTRDTGNRETQY
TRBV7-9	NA	ASSGPSGRETQY
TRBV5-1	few	ASSPVGYTGELF
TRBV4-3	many	ASSHTANQETQY
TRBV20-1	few	SAPLARGEDTQY
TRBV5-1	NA	ASSLGLTGGSPGGELF
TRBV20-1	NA	SARDRVRGDTEAL
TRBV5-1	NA	ASSSGGASSEAF
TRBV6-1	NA	ASSRLASGVSTDTQY
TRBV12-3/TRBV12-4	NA	ASSLFEGEDNEQF
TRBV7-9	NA	ASSWGGEVEQY
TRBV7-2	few	AGSSLPGQGVGEQY
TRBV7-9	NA	ASSLSLVSYEQY
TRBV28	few	ASSSRESQQETQY
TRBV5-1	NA	ASSLGFQLSGANVLT
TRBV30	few	AWIRALGNTGELF
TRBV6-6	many	ASRTRQETQY
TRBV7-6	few	ASSPEVPTNTGELF
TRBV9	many	ASSVGNIDNSPLH
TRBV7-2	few	ASSFNGAQETQY
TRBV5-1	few	ASSLVGGTGSREQY
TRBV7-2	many	ASTPAGGTEAF
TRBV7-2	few	ASSLNTGPYEQY
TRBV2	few	ASSGQGFHQPQH
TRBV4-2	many	ASSQEWDSGANVLT
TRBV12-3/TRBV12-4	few	ASSRTENTQY
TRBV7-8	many	ASSLDRPPGEQY